A single sample gave rise to the 17 T cell receptor beta chains below, sequenced in a study of OX40 agonist ivuxolimab in advanced cancers. Using immunoSEQ multiplex PCR, the repertoire was profiled, and TCRdb retains in-frame clones only, with some absent. The sample contains fewer than 65,000 clones, more than 65% of which appear only once. The specimen was CD4+ or CD8+ T cells sorted from blood, collected in a trial of the OX40 agonist ivuxolimab. These receptors were obtained from an adult with an advanced solid tumor such as melanoma, head and neck, liver or kidney cancer.

V gene TRBV30 combines with J gene TRBJ2-3, with D maybe TRBD2 (5 bases). CDR1 GTSNPN and CDR2 SVGIG come from the germline V gene (reference sequence). The CDR3 runs to 15 residues. Deletions cut 0 bases from V and 11 bases from J, with 21 bases between. The CDR3 sequence: CAWSVDRALYEGQYF. DNA of the CDR3: TGTGCCTGGAGTGTAGATCGGGCCCTCTATGAGGGGCAGTATTTT.

V is TRBV29-1 and J is TRBJ2-1; 8 nucleotides match TRBD2. J was trimmed by 0 bases and V by 0 bases; bases with no gene match: 1. The CDR3 contains 15 residues. The germline CDR1 and CDR2 sequences are SQVTM and ANQGSEA. CDR3 in DNA: TGCAGCGTTGAAGAGAGCGGGAGCTCCTACAATGAGCAGTTCTTC. Translation gives CSVEESGSSYNEQFF.

This clone was found a few times. The chain uses TRBV4-1 and TRBJ2-5; TRBD1 aligns across 8 bases. Trimming at V came to 2 bases and at J to 3 bases, leaving 2 bases not matched to a gene. The germline gives CDR1 MGHRA, CDR2 YSYEKL. The CDR3 runs to 14 residues. CDR3 nucleotides: TGCGCCAGCAGCCAACGGGACAGGAAAGAGACCCAGTACTTC. Amino acids: CASSQRDRKETQYF.

The chain recombines TRBV5-8 with TRBJ1-1; no clear D. This CDR3 contains 14 residues. Germline V gene sequence: CDR1 SGHTS, CDR2 YDEGEE. Deletions cut 2 bases from V and 1 base from J, with 9 bases between. Written as DNA, the CDR3 is TGTGCCAGCAGCTTAGGGCAGGCGAACACTGAAGCTTTCTTT. Amino acids: CASSLGQANTEAFF.

This clone was observed a single time. The chain combines TRBV7-8 with TRBJ2-7; D gene unclear. V was pared by 5 bases and J by 6 bases, with 14 bases between. The CDR3 is made up of 13 amino acids. Germline CDR1 and CDR2: SGHVS and FQNEAQ. CDR3 sequence: CASSLVRSLEQYF. For the CDR3, the DNA is TGTGCCAGCAGCCTAGTTAGAAGCCTCGAGCAGTACTTC. Supplemented by reference TRBV7-8 and TRBJ2-7, the full variable domain reads GAGVSQSPRYKVAKRGQDVALRCDPISGHVSLFWYQQALGQGPEFLTYFQNEAQLDKSGLPSDRFFAERPEGSVSTLKIQRTQQEDSAVYLCASSLVRSLEQYFGPGTRLTVT.

The chain is built from TRBV7-3 and TRBJ2-5, with 10 bases aligning to TRBD2. The CDR3 consists of 17 residues. Germline-derived CDR1 and CDR2 are SGHTA and FQGTGA. V lost 0 bases, J lost 7 bases, and 11 bases stayed unmatched. The CDR3 sequence: CASSLTASLAGVRTQYF. In DNA form, the CDR3 reads TGTGCCAGCAGCTTAACGGCCTCCCTAGCGGGAGTGCGGACCCAGTACTTC. Looking up the rest from reference TRBV7-3 and TRBJ2-5 gives the full variable domain: GAGVSQTPSNKVTEKGKYVELRCDPISGHTALYWYRQSLGQGPEFLIYFQGTGAADDSGLPNDRFFAVRPEGSVSTLKIQRTERGDSAVYLCASSLTASLAGVRTQYFGPGTRLLVL.

This clone was counted a few times. Other DNA sequences within the sample encode an identical CDR3. The J gene is TRBJ2-7, the V gene TRBV27; 7 nucleotides agree with TRBD1. This CDR3 spans 15 amino acids. Trimming cost V 3 bases and J 4 bases; bases outside gene matches: 9. Germline V gives CDR1 MNHEY, CDR2 SMNVEV (reference sequence). The DNA for the CDR3 is TGTGCCAGCAGTTTCCTTTCAGGGGGTTCGTACGAGCAGTACTTC. Translation: CASSFLSGGSYEQYF.

The gene calls are TRBV6-6 and TRBJ2-3; tentative D call: TRBD2 (6 bases). Germline loops: CDR1 MNHNY, CDR2 SVGAGI (reference sequence). This CDR3 is built from 15 residues. Trimming left V 2 bases short and J 1 base short, with 10 bases between. Here the CDR3 DNA reads TGTGCCAGCAGTTACGTATCGGGGGGCACAGATACGCAGTATTTT. Its translation is CASSYVSGGTDTQYF.

This clone appeared once. The chain employs TRBV7-9 and TRBJ1-3; D gene ambiguous. V was cut by 1 base and J by 4 bases, with 5 bases left in between. CDR3 size: 13 residues. The germline CDR1 and CDR2 sequences are SEHNR and FQNEAQ (reference sequence). The CDR3 protein is CASSLGTGNTIYF. The CDR3 nucleotides are TGTGCCAGCAGCTTAGGGACGGGAAACACCATATATTTT.

This chain links TRBV4-1 with TRBJ2-1; D is perhaps TRBD2 (5 bases). This CDR3 contains 16 residues. The germline V and J ends were trimmed by 1 base and 3 bases, with 13 bases remaining between them. Looked up from germline, CDR1 is MGHRA and CDR2 is YSYEKL. The CDR3: CASSQVSYGVYNEQFF. CDR3 DNA: TGCGCCAGCAGCCAAGTTTCCTACGGGGTCTACAATGAGCAGTTCTTC.

The V gene is TRBV6-5, the J gene TRBJ1-2; the D is unclear. CDR3 length equals 15 residues. The V end lost 7 bases, the J end lost 4 bases, and 19 bases lay between the germline ends. Germline lookup yields CDR1 MNHEY and CDR2 SVGAGI. Written as DNA, the CDR3 is TGTGCCAGCAACTCCCCGTCTTTGGACCTCTATGGCTACACCTTC. Translation: CASNSPSLDLYGYTF.

This chain links TRBV2 with TRBJ2-6, with 7 bases lining up with TRBD1. Germline trimming cut 6 bases from V and 4 bases from J; bases unmatched to any gene: 9. The CDR3 has 16 residues. The germline V gene encodes CDR1 SNHLY and CDR2 FYNNEI. CDR3 sequence reads: CASSRTGTSGANVLTF. CDR3 in DNA: TGTGCCAGCAGCAGGACAGGAACATCCGGGGCCAACGTCCTGACTTTC.

Only one count was recorded for this clone. The chain links TRBV4-1 to TRBJ2-5; the match to TRBD2 covers 9 bases. The last part of the DNA fits TRBJ2-7 better; the J call may be wrong. Germline V lookup: CDR1 MGHRA, CDR2 YSYEKL. CDR3 length: 17 amino acids. The CDR3 DNA reads as TGCGCCAGCAGCCGGGGGCTAGCGGGATCACCTACGGGCGAGCAGTACTTC. Its protein product is CASSRGLAGSPTGEQYF.

The chain joins TRBV11-3 to TRBJ1-1; D uncertain. V dropped 5 bases and J dropped 7 bases, with 14 bases sitting between them. Germline V gene sequence: CDR1 SGHNT, CDR2 YENEEA. The CDR3 is 13 amino acids. The CDR3 region is CASSPRENGEAFF. The CDR3 DNA sequence: TGTGCCAGCAGCCCTCGGGAAAACGGTGAAGCTTTCTTT. The full variable domain, its missing parts supplied by reference TRBV11-3 and TRBJ1-1, is EAGVVQSPRYKIIEKKQPVAFWCNPISGHNTLYWYLQNLGQGPELLIRYENEEAVDDSQLPKDRFSAERLKGVDSTLKIQPAELGDSAVYLCASSPRENGEAFFGQGTRLTVV.

V usage is TRBV14 and J usage is TRBJ2-7; unclear D gene. Germline V gives CDR1 SGHDN, CDR2 FVKESK. V was cut by 2 bases and J by 7 bases, with 6 bases left in between. The CDR3 has 11 amino acids. Written as DNA, the CDR3 is TGTGCCAGCAGCCAAAGCCGGGAGCAGTACTTC. Its translation is CASSQSREQYF.

V is TRBV7-2 and J is TRBJ1-1; perhaps TRBD1 as D (6 bases). The V gene's germline CDR1 is SGHTA and CDR2 FQGNSA. The CDR3 has 15 residues. Trimming took off 3 bases at V and 3 bases at J, with 14 bases between the two ends. CDR3 nucleotide sequence: TGTGCCAGCAGCTTTCTTCAGGGACAATACACTGAAGCTTTCTTT. Protein: CASSFLQGQYTEAFF.

There are a few counts of this clone. This chain uses TRBV21-1 with TRBJ2-7; the table's D gene call, TRBD2, was not cross checked with the DNA. TRBV21-1 is a listed pseudogene. The length of the CDR3 is 17 residues. CDR3: CASSKDPSGSHLYEQYF. CDR3 sequence (DNA): TGTGCCAGCAGCAAAGACCCTAGCGGGAGCCATCTCTACGAGCAGTACTTC.